Detailed here is one TCR beta chain. Its antigen is unknown. The junction and the germline gene differ at one end; a read error may be behind it. This sample is drawn from a study of beta chain features in type 1 diabetes (dated by TCRdb to the late 2010s). Concerning the study at large: No differences in mean age, gender distribution, total cell number or subset yield were found between patients and healthy donors. Across all samples, 107,917,701 sorted cells were examined, and cell number per subset correlated strongly with RNA yield. The study compared the TCRB repertoires of sorted circulating CD4+ T cell subsets in recently diagnosed type 1 diabetes patients with those in matched healthy donors. Naive and central memory subsets were obtained from all 30 or so donors, but regulatory and stem cell-like memory subsets were isolated from only 8 patients and about 8 healthy donors.

Each donor gave one peripheral blood draw, averaging roughly 100 mL, which was collected into heparinised tubes. Using a panel that included CD45RO, CCR7, CD25, CD127, CD95 and CD27, naive, central memory, regulatory and stem cell-like memory CD4+ T cells were sorted on a BD FACSAria II. Every sorted population had a purity above 95%. PBMCs were isolated right away by Lymphoprep density gradient centrifugation and were stained directly, without culture. So that batch effects would be minimized, each experiment stained and sorted samples in pairs, pairing one healthy donor with one patient. The entire isolated RNA was reverse transcribed using the High Capacity cDNA Reverse Transcription Kit, and thus expressed TCRB transcripts were sequenced. Naive, central memory and regulatory T cell samples underwent deep immunoSEQ sequencing, averaging around 4 million total reads per sample. Sorted cells were lysed in RLT buffer and RNA was extracted with DNase-treated RNeasy Micro or Mini kits, depending on cell number. To prevent cross-contamination, every cell subset was processed on its own, while patient and healthy donor samples were processed together. TCRB sequences were amplified from cDNA with the immunoSEQ multiplex PCR, producing 87-bp fragments spanning the CDR3 region. The amplicons were sequenced using the Illumina HiSeq platform. Under the source paper's analysis protocol: PCR bias was computationally corrected using synthetic template baselines, reads within Hamming distance 2 were collapsed, and singletons that could not be merged were discarded. Reads were aligned to IMGT to assign V, D and J genes, CDR3 length, and insertions or deletions at six rearrangement sites. Clonotype counts were normalized to sorted cell number within each subset before computing true diversity and Gini coefficients with the tcR R package. The overlap coefficient, calculated on TCRB nucleotide sequences, was used to quantify repertoire sharing. Out-of-frame TCRB sequences from naive cells were analyzed to stand in for the pre-selection repertoire. Entries here come from immuneACCESS through TCRdb and include only in-frame sequences with V and J called. Some clones fail to appear in such tables; in the studies checked, an unresolved V gene covers under half of the shortfall, and the cause of the remainder is unknown. V and J calls and clone size follow that table, whereas D and trimming were derived from the DNA. This sample holds some 700,000 clones; 10% to 15% were observed only once. Clones ranked in the top ten supply 0.022% of the sample.

The paper as a whole reports these results and caveats: Shorter templates might have been favored by PCR, but patient and control samples were amplified and corrected together, so both groups would have been affected equally by any skew. A moderate but significant shortening of TCRB CDR3 length was observed in type 1 diabetes patients in all four CD4+ subsets. At VDJ recombination sites, patients with type 1 diabetes made fewer insertions and deleted more nucleotides, a pattern implying thymic rearrangement abnormalities. Because small numbers of individuals were included in the HLA sub-analyses, any influence of HLA type on TCRB rearrangement was left unresolved. Naive, central memory and regulatory TCRB repertoires appeared more similar among patients than among healthy donors. Because cDNA was sequenced instead of genomic DNA, activated cells with high expression could be over-represented, although the groups did not differ in activation or CD3 levels.

The CDR3 runs 12 amino acids, cysteine and phenylalanine included. Only the CDR3 DNA is retained, 36 bases long and in frame from the first base. Based on the germline V gene, the CDR1 and CDR2 sequences are MNHEY and SVGAGI. This receptor chain uses TRBV6-5 and TRBJ1-1, with the D gene uncertain. The source of this sequence is a man aged 18 to 29 with type 1 diabetes. Material: naive CD4+ T cells from blood. This specimen's cell subset or site label, interpreted: true naive CD4+ T cells. The DNA reads as follows: TGTGCCAGCGGTTATCGGAACACTGAAGCTTTCTTT. Translation gives CASGYRNTEAFF.